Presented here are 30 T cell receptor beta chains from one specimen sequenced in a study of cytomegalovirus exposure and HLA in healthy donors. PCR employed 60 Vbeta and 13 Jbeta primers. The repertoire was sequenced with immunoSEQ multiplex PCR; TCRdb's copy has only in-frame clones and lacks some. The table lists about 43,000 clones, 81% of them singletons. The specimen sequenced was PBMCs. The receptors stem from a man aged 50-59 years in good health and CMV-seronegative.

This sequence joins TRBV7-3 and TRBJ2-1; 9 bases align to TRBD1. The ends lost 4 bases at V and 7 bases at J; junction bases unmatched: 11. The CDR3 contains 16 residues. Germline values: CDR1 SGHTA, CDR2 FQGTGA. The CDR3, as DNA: TGTGCCAGCAGCTCCCCCGGGACAGGGAAGCGAAATGAGCAGTTCTTC. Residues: CASSSPGTGKRNEQFF.

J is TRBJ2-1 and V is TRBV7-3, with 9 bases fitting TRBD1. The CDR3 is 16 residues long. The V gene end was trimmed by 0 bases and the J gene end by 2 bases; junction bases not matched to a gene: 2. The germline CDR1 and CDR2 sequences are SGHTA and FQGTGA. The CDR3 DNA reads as TGTGCCAGCAGCTTAACGAGGACAGGGGCCTACAATGAGCAGTTCTTC. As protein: CASSLTRTGAYNEQFF.

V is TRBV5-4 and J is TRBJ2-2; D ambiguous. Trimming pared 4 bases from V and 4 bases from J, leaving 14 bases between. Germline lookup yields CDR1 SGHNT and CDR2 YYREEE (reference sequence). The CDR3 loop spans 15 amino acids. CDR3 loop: CASSVTLPGTGELFF. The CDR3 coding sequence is TGTGCCAGCAGCGTCACCCTCCCGGGCACCGGGGAGCTGTTTTTT.

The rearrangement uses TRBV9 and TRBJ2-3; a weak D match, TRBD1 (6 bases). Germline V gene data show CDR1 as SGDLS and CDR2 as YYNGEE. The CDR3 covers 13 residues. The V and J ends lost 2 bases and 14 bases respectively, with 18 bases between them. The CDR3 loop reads CASSVASQGSVYF. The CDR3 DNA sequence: TGTGCCAGCAGCGTCGCCAGCCAGGGGTCAGTGTATTTT.

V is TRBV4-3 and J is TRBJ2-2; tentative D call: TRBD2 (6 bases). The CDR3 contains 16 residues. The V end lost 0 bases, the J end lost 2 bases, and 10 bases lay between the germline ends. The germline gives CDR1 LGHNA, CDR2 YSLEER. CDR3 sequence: CASSQDLGGNTGELFF. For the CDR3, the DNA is TGCGCCAGCAGCCAAGATCTCGGGGGAAACACCGGGGAGCTGTTTTTT.

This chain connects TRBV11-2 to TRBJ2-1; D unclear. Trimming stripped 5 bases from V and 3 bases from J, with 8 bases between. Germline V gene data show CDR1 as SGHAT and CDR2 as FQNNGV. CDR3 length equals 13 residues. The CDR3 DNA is TGTGCCAGCAGCCTAACGCACTACAATGAGCAGTTCTTC. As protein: CASSLTHYNEQFF.

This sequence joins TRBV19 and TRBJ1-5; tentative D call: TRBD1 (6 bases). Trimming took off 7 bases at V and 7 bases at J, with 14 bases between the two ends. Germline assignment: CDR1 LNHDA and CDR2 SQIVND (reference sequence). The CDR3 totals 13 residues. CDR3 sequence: CASTRDTGQPQHF. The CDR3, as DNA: TGTGCCAGTACCCGGGACACTGGACAGCCCCAGCATTTT.

For the CDR3, the DNA is TGTGCCAGCAGGTCTGACTTCGGCTCTGGGGCCAACGTCCTGACTTTC. Translated: CASRSDFGSGANVLTF. V gene TRBV28 combines with J gene TRBJ2-6; no clear D gene. Trimming took off 6 bases at V and 0 bases at J, with 12 bases between the two ends. Germline values: CDR1 MDHEN, CDR2 SYDVKM. The CDR3 extends over 16 amino acids.

Here the CDR3 reads CASSITGGLTEAFF. DNA for the CDR3: TGTGCCAGTAGTATAACAGGGGGCCTGACTGAAGCTTTCTTT. The gene calls are TRBV19 and TRBJ1-1; 9 nucleotides match TRBD1. V lost 2 bases, J lost 5 bases, and 3 bases stayed unmatched. The germline V gene has CDR1 LNHDA and CDR2 SQIVND (reference sequence). The CDR3 is 14 amino acids.

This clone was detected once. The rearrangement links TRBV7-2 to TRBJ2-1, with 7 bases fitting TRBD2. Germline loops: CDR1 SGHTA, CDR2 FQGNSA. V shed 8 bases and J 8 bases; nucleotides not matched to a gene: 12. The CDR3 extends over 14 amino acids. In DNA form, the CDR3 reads TGTGCCAGCCGTCCTTCCCCTAGCGGATATGAGCAGTTCTTC. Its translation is CASRPSPSGYEQFF.

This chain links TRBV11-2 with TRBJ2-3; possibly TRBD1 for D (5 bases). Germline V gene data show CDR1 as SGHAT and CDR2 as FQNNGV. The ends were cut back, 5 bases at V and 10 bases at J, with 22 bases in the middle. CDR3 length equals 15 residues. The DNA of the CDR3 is TGTGCCAGCAGCCCGAGTTCAGGGTTTTTAATGGCGCAGTATTTT. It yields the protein CASSPSSGFLMAQYF.

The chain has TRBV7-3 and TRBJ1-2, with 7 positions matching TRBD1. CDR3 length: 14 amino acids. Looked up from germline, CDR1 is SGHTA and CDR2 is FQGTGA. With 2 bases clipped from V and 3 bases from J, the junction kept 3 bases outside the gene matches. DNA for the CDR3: TGTGCCAGCAGCTTATCAGGGGGTGACTATGGCTACACCTTC. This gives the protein CASSLSGGDYGYTF.

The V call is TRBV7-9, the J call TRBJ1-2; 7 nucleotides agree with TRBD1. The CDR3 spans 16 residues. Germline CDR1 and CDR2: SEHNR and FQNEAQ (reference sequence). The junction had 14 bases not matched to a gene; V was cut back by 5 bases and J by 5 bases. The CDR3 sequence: CASSPPRQGYEYGYTF. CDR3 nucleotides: TGTGCCAGCAGCCCACCCCGACAGGGATATGAGTATGGCTACACCTTC. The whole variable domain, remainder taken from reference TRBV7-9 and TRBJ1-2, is DTGVSQNPRHKITKRGQNVTFRCDPISEHNRLYWYRQTLGQGPEFLTYFQNEAQLEKSRLLSDRFSAERPKGSFSTLEIQRTEQGDSAMYLCASSPPRQGYEYGYTFGSGTRLTVV.

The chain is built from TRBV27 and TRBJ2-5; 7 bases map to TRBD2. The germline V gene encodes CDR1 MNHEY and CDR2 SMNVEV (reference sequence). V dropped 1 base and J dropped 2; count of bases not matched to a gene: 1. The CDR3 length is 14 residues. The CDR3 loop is CASSLWGGQETQYF. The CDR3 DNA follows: TGTGCCAGCAGTTTATGGGGGGGGCAAGAGACCCAGTACTTC.

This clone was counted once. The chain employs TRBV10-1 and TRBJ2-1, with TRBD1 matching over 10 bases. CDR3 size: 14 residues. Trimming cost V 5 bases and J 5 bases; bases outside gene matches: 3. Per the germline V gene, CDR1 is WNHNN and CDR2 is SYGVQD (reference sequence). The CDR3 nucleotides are TGCGCCAGCAGTAGGGGGACAGGGGACAATGAGCAGTTCTTC. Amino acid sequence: CASSRGTGDNEQFF.

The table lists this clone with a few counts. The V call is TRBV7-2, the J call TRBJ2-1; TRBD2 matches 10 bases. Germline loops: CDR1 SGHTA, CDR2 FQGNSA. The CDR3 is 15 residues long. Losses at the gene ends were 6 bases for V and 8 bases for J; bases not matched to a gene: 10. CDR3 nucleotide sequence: TGTGCCAGCAGGAAAGCGGGAGGGCCGATAGATGAGCAGTTCTTC. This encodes CASRKAGGPIDEQFF.

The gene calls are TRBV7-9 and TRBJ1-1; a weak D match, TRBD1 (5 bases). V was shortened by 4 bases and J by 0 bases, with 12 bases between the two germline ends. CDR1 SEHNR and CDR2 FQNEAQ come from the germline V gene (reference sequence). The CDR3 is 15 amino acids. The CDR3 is CASSSPTEMNTEAFF. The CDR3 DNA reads TGTGCCAGCAGCTCCCCGACAGAAATGAACACTGAAGCTTTCTTT.

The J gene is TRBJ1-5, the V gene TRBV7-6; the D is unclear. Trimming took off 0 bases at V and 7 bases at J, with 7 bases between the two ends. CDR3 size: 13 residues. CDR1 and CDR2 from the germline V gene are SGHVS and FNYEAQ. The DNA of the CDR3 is TGTGCCAGCAGCTTAGCGCGGGAACAGCCCCAGCATTTT. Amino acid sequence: CASSLAREQPQHF. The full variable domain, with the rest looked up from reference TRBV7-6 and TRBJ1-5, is GAGVSQSPRYKVTKRGQDVALRCDPISGHVSLYWYRQALGQGPEFLTYFNYEAQQDKSGLPNDRFSAERPEGSISTLTIQRTEQRDSAMYRCASSLAREQPQHFGDGTRLSIL.

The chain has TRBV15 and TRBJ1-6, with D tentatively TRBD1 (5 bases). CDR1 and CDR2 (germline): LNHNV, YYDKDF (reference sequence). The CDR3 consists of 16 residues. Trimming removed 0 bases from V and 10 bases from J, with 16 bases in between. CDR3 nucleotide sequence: TGTGCCACCAGCAGAGATCGGCAGGGAACGGGCTCACCCCTCCACTTT. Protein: CATSRDRQGTGSPLHF.

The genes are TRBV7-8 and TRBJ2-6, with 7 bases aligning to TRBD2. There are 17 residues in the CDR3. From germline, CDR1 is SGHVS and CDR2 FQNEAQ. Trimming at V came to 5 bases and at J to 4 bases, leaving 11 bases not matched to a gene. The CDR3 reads CASSPLWGGSGANVLTF. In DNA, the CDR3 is TGTGCCAGCAGCCCCCTCTGGGGGGGTTCGGGGGCCAACGTCCTGACTTTC.

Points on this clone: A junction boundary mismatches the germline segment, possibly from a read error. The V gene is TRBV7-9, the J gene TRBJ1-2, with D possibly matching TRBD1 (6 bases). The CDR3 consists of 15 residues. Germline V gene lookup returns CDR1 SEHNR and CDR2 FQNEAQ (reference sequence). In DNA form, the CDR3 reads TGTTCCAGCAGCTTACAGGGTCGCCTTAACTATGGCTACACCTTC. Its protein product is CSSSLQGRLNYGYTF.

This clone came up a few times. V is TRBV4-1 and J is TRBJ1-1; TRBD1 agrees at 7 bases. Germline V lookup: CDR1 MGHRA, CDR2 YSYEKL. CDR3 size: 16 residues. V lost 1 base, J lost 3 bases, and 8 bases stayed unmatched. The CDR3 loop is CASSQGKGAEYTEAFF. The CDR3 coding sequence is TGCGCCAGCAGCCAAGGGAAGGGGGCGGAGTACACTGAAGCTTTCTTT.

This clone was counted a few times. The CDR3 bases are TGTGCCAGCAGCCAAGCCGGGCTAGCTCTTGACGAGCAGTACTTC. It is translated as CASSQAGLALDEQYF. The chain couples TRBV4-2 to TRBJ2-7, with a weak D call TRBD2 (5 bases). Germline V gene sequence: CDR1 LGHNA, CDR2 YNFKEQ. V lost 1 base to trimming and J lost 5 bases, with 15 bases between them. This CDR3 has 15 amino acids.

This CDR3 is CASSQDRAQSYNEQFF. The DNA of the CDR3 is TGCGCCAGCAGCCAAGACAGGGCCCAATCCTACAATGAGCAGTTCTTC. This chain connects TRBV4-3 to TRBJ2-1; a weak D match, TRBD1 (5 bases). This CDR3 is 16 amino acids long. The V gene's germline CDR1 is LGHNA and CDR2 YSLEER. V lost 0 bases and J lost 1, with 10 bases in between.

CDR3 region: CASTQQGDGIQYF. The CDR3, as DNA: TGTGCCAGCACCCAACAGGGGGACGGCATTCAGTACTTC. The chain uses TRBV6-5 and TRBJ2-4; TRBD1 agrees at 8 bases. There are 13 residues in the CDR3. Germline V lookup: CDR1 MNHEY, CDR2 SVGAGI. The trim removed 7 bases at V and 9 bases at J, leaving 8 bases unmatched.

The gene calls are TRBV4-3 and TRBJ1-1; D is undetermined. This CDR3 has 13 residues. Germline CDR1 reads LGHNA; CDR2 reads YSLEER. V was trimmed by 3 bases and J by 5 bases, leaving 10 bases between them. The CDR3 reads CASSQRYWTEAFF. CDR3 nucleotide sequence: TGCGCCAGCAGCCAGAGGTATTGGACTGAAGCTTTCTTT.

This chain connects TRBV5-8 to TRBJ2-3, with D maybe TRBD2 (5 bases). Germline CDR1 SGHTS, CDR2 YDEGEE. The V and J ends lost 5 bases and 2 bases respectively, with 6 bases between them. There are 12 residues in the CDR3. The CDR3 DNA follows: TGTGCCAGCAGGAGGGACACAGATACGCAGTATTTT. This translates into CASRRDTDTQYF.

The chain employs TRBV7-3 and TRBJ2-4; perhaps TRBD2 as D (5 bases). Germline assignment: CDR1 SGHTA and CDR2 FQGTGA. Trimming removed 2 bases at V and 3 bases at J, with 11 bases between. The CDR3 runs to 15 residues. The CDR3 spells CASSLSGSLKNIQYF. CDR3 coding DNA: TGTGCCAGCAGCTTATCTGGGAGTCTCAAAAACATTCAGTACTTC. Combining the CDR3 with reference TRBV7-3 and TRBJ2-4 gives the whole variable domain GAGVSQTPSNKVTEKGKYVELRCDPISGHTALYWYRQSLGQGPEFLIYFQGTGAADDSGLPNDRFFAVRPEGSVSTLKIQRTERGDSAVYLCASSLSGSLKNIQYFGAGTRLSVL.

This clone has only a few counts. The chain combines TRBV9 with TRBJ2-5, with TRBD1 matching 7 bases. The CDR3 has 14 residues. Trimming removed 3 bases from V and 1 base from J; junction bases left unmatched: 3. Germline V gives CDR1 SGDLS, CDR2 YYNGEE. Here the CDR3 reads CASSAGTVQETQYF. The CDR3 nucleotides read TGTGCCAGCAGCGCCGGGACAGTCCAAGAGACCCAGTACTTC.

The chain's CDR3 is CASSLGSTYEQYF. The DNA of the CDR3 is TGTGCCAGCAGCTTGGGCTCGACATACGAGCAGTACTTC. This chain joins TRBV5-4 and TRBJ2-5, with D hard to call. The assigned J gene may be wrong: the sequence end matches TRBJ2-7 better. The CDR3 runs 13 residues. Germline V CDR1 and CDR2: SGHNT, YYREEE (reference sequence).